This note documents a single T cell receptor (beta chain) sequence. No antigen is known for it. Germline is not matched at one junction end, which may reflect a read error. The sample belongs to a study of tumor and adjacent non-tumor tissue in lung cancer listed by TCRdb under 2018. General notes on the study: By cancer type, the cohort comprised under 15 adenocarcinoma patients, 2 squamous cell carcinoma patients and 1 small cell lung cancer patient. The study compared bulk TCRbeta repertoires between lung tumor tissue and matched distant non-tumor lung tissue from 15 or so lung cancer patients. Sequencing produced around 130,000,000 productive TCRbeta reads in total, an average of approximately 4.2 million reads per sample. The roughly 15 enrolled patients, of whom around 10 were men and 5 were women, were aged about 30 to 80 years and were diagnosed with TNM stage I to III disease. For each patient, one tumor sample and one normal lung sample were taken, giving a few dozen paired specimens that underwent TCRbeta CDR3 sequencing. Study-wide findings and limitations: The top 100 clones accounted for a significantly larger cumulative portion of the repertoire in normal lung than in tumor tissue. Neither the sequencing platform nor unique molecular identifiers are mentioned in the methods. Tumor tissue showed significantly greater TCR diversity (inverse Simpson) than normal lung tissue (roughly 430 vs 170, P = 0.0075, Mann-Whitney U test). Younger patients had significantly higher TCR diversity, and higher tumor TCR diversity was associated with shorter overall and disease-free survival. Because peripheral blood was not sequenced, the blood TCRbeta repertoires of the lung cancer patients in the study went unexamined. The cohort had only about 14 patients, and the authors noted that larger samples and more detailed clinical data are needed.

The protocol used for the library was multiplex PCR. The sample was run on an Illumina HiSeq 2500. TCRbeta libraries were constructed through three rounds of nested PCR with primers (Table S4) according to protocols modified from ARM-PCR. PCR products of 200-500 bp were gel-excised and purified with the QIAquick gel extraction kit before sequencing. The study's own analysis went as follows. Reads were cleaned with Trimmomatic, merged with FLASH into complete CDR3 sequences, and assigned to V(D)J germline segments with MiTCR. VDJtools was used to compute clonal diversity as the inverse Simpson's index. Productive reads were defined as in-frame sequences without a premature stop codon. TCRdb's own reprocessing of the public reads used fastp at Q25 and MiXCR and kept productive beta chains. Rows matching on CDR3 protein sequence are summarized as one entry with the most common DNA and genes. TCRdb, not the authors, supplied the V and J calls. This sample holds about 80,000 distinct CDR3 sequences; just under 75% were observed only once. In total, the top ten clones hold under 9.5% of the sample.

Bulk unsorted tissue served as the source for RNA extraction, and RNA quality was assessed using a NanoDrop ND-1000 and an Agilent 2100. Newly diagnosed lung cancer patients without prior chemotherapy who had been admitted for thoracic surgery in China between August and November 2014 were enrolled as donors. The study excluded patients who had received radiotherapy or chemotherapy before or who had another cancer at the same time. Pieces of surgical tissue measuring about 1-2.1 cm3 were kept in RNAlater solution and held at -80 degrees C until needed. The germline V gene yields SGHAT for CDR1 and FQNNGV for CDR2. Counted from cysteine to phenylalanine, this CDR3 has 16 amino acids. Of all the DNA, just the CDR3 is kept, 48 bases in frame from base 1.

The chain employs TRBV11-2 and TRBJ2-1, and possibly TRBD2, on 5 matching bases. Material: lung tumor tissue. The sequence was collected from a woman aged 40 to 49 with non-small cell lung cancer. Here is the DNA: TGTGCCAGCAGCAAGACTATAGCTGCACTGTACAATGAGCAGTCCTTC. It translates as CASSKTIAALYNEQSF.